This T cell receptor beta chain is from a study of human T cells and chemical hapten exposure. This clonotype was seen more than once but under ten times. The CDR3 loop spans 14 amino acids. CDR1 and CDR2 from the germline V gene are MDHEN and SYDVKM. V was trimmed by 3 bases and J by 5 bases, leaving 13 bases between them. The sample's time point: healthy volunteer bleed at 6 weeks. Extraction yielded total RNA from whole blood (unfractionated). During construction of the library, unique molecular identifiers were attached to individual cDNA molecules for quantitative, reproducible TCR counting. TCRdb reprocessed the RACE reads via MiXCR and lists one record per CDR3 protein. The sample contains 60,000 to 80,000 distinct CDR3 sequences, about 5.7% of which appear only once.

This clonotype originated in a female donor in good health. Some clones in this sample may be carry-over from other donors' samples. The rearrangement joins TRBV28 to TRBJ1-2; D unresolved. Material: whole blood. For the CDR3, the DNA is TGTGCCAGCAGTTTGGTTCGGGTCCGGTATGGCTACACCTTC. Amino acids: CASSLVRVRYGYTF.